In this sample, the clone carrying this TCR beta chain turned up a few times. Its antigen remains unidentified. Healthy Caucasians from Russia aged 6 to 90 served as donors. This sample was included in a study of blood T cells in healthy people across ages. Study details: Capturing about one barcoded beta molecule per two T cells was achieved by template switching.

Regarding the study as a whole: Without sorted subsets, naive and antigen-experienced compartments could not be conclusively compared.

J lost 1 base, V lost 2 bases, and 1 base had no gene match. The CDR3 is 15 residues long. Germline values: CDR1 WNHNN, CDR2 SYGVQD (reference sequence). It was with a sample-barcoded 5' primer and a J-beta primer mix that a second PCR of about 6 to 12 cycles was run. Each sample provided no less than 2.5 million CDR3-containing paired-end reads. TCRdb reprocessed the 5' RACE reads via MiXCR and lists one record per CDR3 protein. Among over 500,000 distinct CDR3 sequences listed, approximately 52% were seen once. This clonotype was sampled from a woman aged 80 or over in good health. The chain is built from TRBV10-1 and TRBJ2-2; 7 bases line up with TRBD2. The specimen sequenced was blood. In nucleotides, the CDR3 is TGCGCCAGCAGTGAGGGCGGGAGGAACACCGGGGAGCTGTTTTTT. Protein product: CASSEGGRNTGELFF.